The 32 T cell receptor beta chains given below trace back to one sample, sequenced in a study of CD8+CD57+ T cells in acquired aplastic anemia. Researchers used genomic DNA as the template to profile TCR beta VDJ and CDR3. One entry per CDR3 protein results from TCRdb running MiXCR on the reads. The data contain about 220,000 distinct CDR3 sequences, around half of them singletons. Those patients picked for sequencing had displayed CD8+CD57+ cell expansion on flow cytometry. Material: sorted CD4+, CD8+, or CD8+CD57+ T cells (not recorded which) from PBMCs. Receptors were obtained from a human donor with aplastic anemia.

In this sample, this clonotype turned up a few times. V and J are TRBV30 and TRBJ2-1; 12 bases map to TRBD2. The CDR3 consists of 14 residues. Per the germline V gene, CDR1 is GTSNPN and CDR2 is SVGIG (reference sequence). Trimming took 5 bases from V and 4 from J; bases not matched to a gene: 3. The CDR3 sequence: CAWGGLAGYNEQFF. Written as DNA, the CDR3 is TGTGCCTGGGGCGGACTAGCGGGATACAATGAGCAGTTCTTC.

This clonotype was observed many times. The chain uses TRBV20-1 and TRBJ2-1; 8 positions match TRBD2. V was pared by 0 bases and J by 8 bases, with 9 bases of the junction left unmatched. This CDR3 has 15 residues. CDR1 and CDR2 (germline): DFQATT, SNEGSKA (reference sequence). DNA of the CDR3: TGCAGTGCTAGAGACCTTTCGGGGGGGGCCCATGAGCAGTTCTTC. This gives the protein CSARDLSGGAHEQFF.

This clonotype occurred many times. V usage is TRBV10-1 and J usage is TRBJ2-1; 8 bases map to TRBD2. The length of the CDR3 is 16 residues. Germline V lookup: CDR1 WNHNN, CDR2 SYGVQD (reference sequence). With V trimmed by 0 bases and J by 4 bases, 5 bases remained unmatched. CDR3 sequence reads: CASSESTSASYNEQFF. As DNA, the CDR3 is TGCGCCAGCAGTGAGTCGACTAGCGCATCTTACAATGAGCAGTTCTTC.

This clonotype was observed many times. The J gene is TRBJ2-7, the V gene TRBV6-5, with 11 bases fitting TRBD1. Germline assignment: CDR1 MNHEY and CDR2 SVGAGI. The CDR3 runs 16 residues. Unmatched junction bases numbered 13, after V lost 7 bases and J lost 5 bases. The CDR3 sequence: CASTTGAGTGGHEQYF. In nucleotides, the CDR3 is TGTGCCAGCACCACCGGTGCCGGGACAGGGGGACACGAGCAGTACTTC.

This clonotype was seen ten or more times. V is TRBV7-6 and J is TRBJ2-3; TRBD2 might be the D (5 bases). Germline V gene sequence: CDR1 SGHVS, CDR2 FNYEAQ. V lost 2 bases and J 0 bases, leaving 9 bases between the germline ends. The CDR3 has 15 residues. CDR3 sequence (DNA): TGTGCCAGCAGCTTACCGGGGTATAGCACAGATACGCAGTATTTT. Translating it yields CASSLPGYSTDTQYF.

This clonotype has a handful of counts. V gene TRBV25-1 combines with J gene TRBJ2-5; D remains ambiguous. Looked up from germline, CDR1 is MGHDK and CDR2 is SYGVNS. V was pared by 1 base and J by 1 base, with 13 bases between. This CDR3 comprises 16 residues. CDR3 protein: CASSESGFRFQETQYF. CDR3 bases: TGTGCCAGCAGTGAATCGGGTTTTAGGTTCCAAGAGACCCAGTACTTC. Looking up the rest from reference TRBV25-1 and TRBJ2-5 gives the full variable domain: EADIYQTPRYLVIGTGKKITLECSQTMGHDKMYWYQQDPGMELHLIHYSYGVNSTEKGDLSSESTVSRIRTEHFPLTLESARPSHTSQYLCASSESGFRFQETQYFGPGTRLLVL.

The chain combines TRBV10-3 with TRBJ2-5; 7 bases agree with TRBD2. Judging by the DNA end, TRBJ2-7 fits better; the J call may be wrong. The CDR3 is made up of 13 amino acids. CDR1 ENHRY and CDR2 SYGVKD come from the germline V gene. CDR3 nucleotides: TGTGCCATCAGATTGGGAGGGACCGACGAGCAGTACTTC. This codes for CAIRLGGTDEQYF.

The sample holds many counts of this clonotype. The chain carries TRBV5-1 and TRBJ1-2, with D tentatively TRBD1 (6 bases). Germline CDR1 SGHRS, CDR2 YFSETQ. V was pared by 0 bases and J by 5 bases, with 14 bases between. The CDR3 is made up of 15 amino acids. Here the CDR3 reads CASSLGPTGLYGYTF. CDR3 coding DNA: TGCGCCAGCAGCTTGGGCCCGACAGGCTTATATGGCTACACCTTC. The variable domain in full, completed from reference TRBV5-1 and TRBJ1-2, reads KAGVTQTPRYLIKTRGQQVTLSCSPISGHRSVSWYQQTPGQGLQFLFEYFSETQRNKGNFPGRFSGRQFSNSRSEMNVSTLELGDSALYLCASSLGPTGLYGYTFGSGTRLTVV.

V gene TRBV7-6 combines with J gene TRBJ2-7; the match to TRBD2 covers 14 bases. V lost 5 bases and J lost 3; bases outside the gene matches: 9. The CDR3 runs to 17 residues. Looked up from germline, CDR1 is SGHVS and CDR2 is FNYEAQ. The CDR3 DNA reads as TGTGCCAGCAGCCTCGGGACTAGCGGGAGACCCGACTACGAGCAGTACTTC. Amino acid sequence: CASSLGTSGRPDYEQYF. Complete variable domain (other parts from reference TRBV7-6 and TRBJ2-7): GAGVSQSPRYKVTKRGQDVALRCDPISGHVSLYWYRQALGQGPEFLTYFNYEAQQDKSGLPNDRFSAERPEGSISTLTIQRTEQRDSAMYRCASSLGTSGRPDYEQYFGPGTRLTVT.

This clonotype has a count of ten or more. V gene TRBV4-1 combines with J gene TRBJ1-1; D not resolved. The CDR3 runs to 13 residues. Germline-derived CDR1 and CDR2 are MGHRA and YSYEKL. Trimming took off 4 bases at V and 3 bases at J, with 9 bases between the two ends. In DNA, the CDR3 is TGCGCCAGCAGCCTAAGGGCGGACACTGAAGCTTTCTTT. The encoded protein is CASSLRADTEAFF.

To note about this clonotype: At one of its ends the junction is not consistent with the germline gene, which may arise from a read error. The V call is TRBV6-1, the J call TRBJ2-1, with D perhaps TRBD2 (6 bases). This CDR3 has 13 amino acids. The germline V gene has CDR1 MNHNS and CDR2 SASEGT. The CDR3 DNA follows: TGTGCCGGCAGTGAAGGACTAACGGCCGAGCAGTTCTTC. Its protein is CAGSEGLTAEQFF.

The sample holds a few counts of this clonotype. The chain links TRBV12-3 or TRBV12-4 to TRBJ1-1; maybe TRBD1 (6 bases). The CDR3 consists of 13 residues. The V gene lost 10 bases and the J gene lost 6 bases, with 18 bases spanning the gap. The CDR3: CATRQASSAEAFF. CDR3 DNA sequence: TGTGCCACCCGACAGGCTTCGTCCGCTGAAGCTTTCTTT.

This clonotype showed up just a few times. The gene calls are TRBV30 and TRBJ1-3; D unresolved. The CDR3 runs 14 residues. CDR1 and CDR2 from the germline V gene are GTSNPN and SVGIG (reference sequence). Trimming cost V 7 bases and J 0 bases, with 13 bases left between them. The CDR3 reads CASRWYLSGNTIYF. The DNA of the CDR3 is TGTGCCTCAAGGTGGTACCTCTCTGGAAACACCATATATTTT.

There are a few counts of this clonotype. At one end, the junction sequence differs from germline, possibly due to a read error. The chain links TRBV5-1 to TRBJ2-1; 9 nucleotides match TRBD2. This CDR3 region has 17 residues. Germline V gene sequence: CDR1 SGHRS, CDR2 YFSETQ. CDR3 protein: CASGFGIAGVEYNEQFF. CDR3 DNA: TGCGCCAGCGGCTTCGGGATAGCGGGAGTCGAGTACAATGAGCAGTTCTTC.

This sequence joins TRBV19 and TRBJ1-1; no clear D gene. This CDR3 is 15 amino acids long. Trimming shortened V by 3 bases and J by 5 bases, and 16 bases separated the two germline ends. Germline CDR1 is LNHDA and CDR2 is SQIVND (reference sequence). In nucleotides, the CDR3 is TGTGCCAGTAGTATCTCCCAGCTCCTGTGGACTGAAGCTTTCTTT. Amino acids: CASSISQLLWTEAFF. The entire variable domain, with the rest obtained from reference TRBV19 and TRBJ1-1, is as follows: DGGITQSPKYLFRKEGQNVTLSCEQNLNHDAMYWYRQDPGQGLRLIYYSQIVNDFQKGDIAEGYSVSREKKESFPLTVTSAQKNPTAFYLCASSISQLLWTEAFFGQGTRLTVV.

This clonotype came up a few times. This may be a read error: a much more frequent sequence differs by one nucleotide. The chain couples TRBV11-2 to TRBJ2-1; maybe TRBD1 (6 bases). The CDR3 consists of 13 residues. Germline CDR1 is SGHAT and CDR2 is FQNNGV. The CDR3 protein is CASRRTAYNGQFF. In nucleotides, the CDR3 is TGTGCCAGCCGCAGGACAGCCTACAATGGGCAGTTCTTC.

This clonotype was observed many times. CDR3 sequence: CSALDRGRGGYTF. CDR3 DNA sequence: TGCAGTGCCCTCGACAGGGGGCGAGGTGGCTACACCTTC. The rearrangement links TRBV20-1 to TRBJ1-2; 10 bases line up with TRBD1. Trimming cost V 6 bases and J 7 bases; bases outside gene matches: 8. This CDR3 has 13 residues. Per the germline V gene, CDR1 is DFQATT and CDR2 is SNEGSKA (reference sequence).

This clonotype appeared many times. V usage is TRBV2 and J usage is TRBJ2-1, with 7 bases lining up with TRBD1. V lost 9 bases and J lost 4; bases outside the gene matches: 3. This CDR3 region has 12 residues. CDR1 SNHLY and CDR2 FYNNEI come from the germline V gene. The CDR3 reads CASQGQYNEQFF. The DNA of the CDR3 is TGTGCCAGTCAGGGACAGTACAATGAGCAGTTCTTC.

This clonotype was picked up a small number of times. The rearrangement joins TRBV12-3 or TRBV12-4 to TRBJ1-1; possible D gene TRBD1, 6 bases. The CDR3 covers 14 residues. Trimming took off 6 bases at V and 7 bases at J, with 18 bases between the two ends. The CDR3 region is CASRNREGRVEAFF. The CDR3 nucleotides read TGTGCCAGCAGGAACAGGGAGGGCCGAGTTGAAGCTTTCTTT.

This clonotype was seen a few times. This chain uses TRBV2 with TRBJ1-1, with D unclear. Trimming left V 5 bases short and J 1 base short, with 8 bases between. This CDR3 is 13 amino acids long. Germline V gene data show CDR1 as SNHLY and CDR2 as FYNNEI. CDR3 nucleotide sequence: TGTGCCAGCAGTTCCCAGAAGAACACTGAAGCTTTCTTT. It specifies CASSSQKNTEAFF.

V and J are TRBV2 and TRBJ2-7; possibly TRBD1 for D (6 bases). The V end was cut by 5 bases, the J end by 9 bases, with 17 bases between. This CDR3 spans 13 amino acids. In germline, CDR1 is SNHLY, CDR2 FYNNEI. CDR3 region: CASSILGQSRQYF. The CDR3 DNA reads as TGTGCCAGCAGTATCTTAGGACAGTCGCGGCAGTACTTC.

V is TRBV7-8 and J is TRBJ2-5; D ambiguous. CDR3 size: 13 residues. Germline lookup yields CDR1 SGHVS and CDR2 FQNEAQ. V was trimmed by 1 base and J by 9 bases, leaving 12 bases between them. In DNA form, the CDR3 reads TGTGCCAGCAGCTTAGTGTCCAATACGGCCCAGTACTTC. Its protein is CASSLVSNTAQYF. The entire variable domain, with the rest obtained from reference TRBV7-8 and TRBJ2-5, is as follows: GAGVSQSPRYKVAKRGQDVALRCDPISGHVSLFWYQQALGQGPEFLTYFQNEAQLDKSGLPSDRFFAERPEGSVSTLKIQRTQQEDSAVYLCASSLVSNTAQYFGPGTRLLVL.

J is TRBJ1-2 and V is TRBV20-1; the D is unclear. The V end was cut by 5 bases, the J end by 2 bases, with 6 bases between. The CDR3 runs 11 residues. Germline V CDR1 and CDR2: DFQATT, SNEGSKA (reference sequence). The CDR3 protein is CSAYDNYGYTF. In DNA, the CDR3 is TGCAGTGCTTACGACAACTATGGCTACACCTTC.

This clonotype was observed at least ten times. V usage is TRBV15 and J usage is TRBJ2-6; a weak D match, TRBD1 (6 bases). V was cut by 5 bases and J by 2 bases, with 13 bases left in between. Germline V gene data show CDR1 as LNHNV and CDR2 as YYDKDF (reference sequence). This CDR3 has 16 amino acids. CDR3 sequence reads: CATSLLAGAGANVLTF. CDR3 bases: TGTGCCACCAGCCTTCTGGCAGGGGCTGGGGCCAACGTCCTGACTTTC.

Of note for this clonotype: One junction end disagrees with the germline gene, perhaps due to a read error. V gene TRBV14 combines with J gene TRBJ2-6, with D tentatively TRBD1 or TRBD2 (5 bases each). CDR1 SGHDN and CDR2 FVKESK come from the germline V gene. The CDR3 has 11 amino acids. The CDR3 sequence is CAILGDNVLTF. In DNA, the CDR3 is TGTGCCATCCTGGGGGACAACGTCCTGACTTTC.

The chain couples TRBV19 to TRBJ2-5; 7 bases map to TRBD1. Germline CDR1 is LNHDA and CDR2 is SQIVND (reference sequence). CDR3 length: 15 amino acids. V lost 1 base, J lost 5 bases, and 7 bases stayed unmatched. This CDR3 reads CASSIGRGIGETQYF. The CDR3 nucleotides read TGTGCCAGTAGTATAGGCAGGGGGATCGGGGAGACCCAGTACTTC.

V and J are TRBV20-1 and TRBJ2-7; 12 bases are shared with TRBD2. The junction had 10 bases not matched to a gene; V was cut back by 0 bases and J by 7 bases. Germline assignment: CDR1 DFQATT and CDR2 SNEGSKA (reference sequence). CDR3 length: 16 amino acids. The CDR3 coding sequence is TGCAGTGCTAGAGACCCCTCGACTAGCGGGAGTGGAGAGCAGTACTTC. Translating gives CSARDPSTSGSGEQYF.

This clonotype was detected only once. The chain couples TRBV19 to TRBJ2-2; TRBD1 might be the D (7 bases). V lost 6 bases and J lost 5, with 22 bases in between. The CDR3 loop spans 17 amino acids. Germline CDR1 is LNHDA and CDR2 is SQIVND (reference sequence). For the CDR3, the DNA is TGTGCCAGTAGGTCTCGGACAGGAGGGCAAGAGACCGGGGAGCTGTTTTTT. This codes for CASRSRTGGQETGELFF. The entire variable domain, with the rest obtained from reference TRBV19 and TRBJ2-2, is as follows: DGGITQSPKYLFRKEGQNVTLSCEQNLNHDAMYWYRQDPGQGLRLIYYSQIVNDFQKGDIAEGYSVSREKKESFPLTVTSAQKNPTAFYLCASRSRTGGQETGELFFGEGSRLTVL.

This clonotype was recorded many times. The junction departs from the called germline gene at one end, perhaps through a read error. This sequence joins TRBV29-1 and TRBJ2-1; 7 nucleotides agree with TRBD1. CDR3 length equals 14 residues. In germline, CDR1 is SQVTM, CDR2 ANQGSEA. The CDR3 sequence: CSVQDRALYNEQFF. Here the CDR3 DNA reads TGCAGCGTTCAAGACAGGGCGCTCTACAATGAGCAGTTCTTC.

This clonotype was seen at least ten times. The chain employs TRBV7-6 and TRBJ1-3; TRBD1 matches at 8 bases. Trimming took 5 bases from V and 0 from J; bases not matched to a gene: 6. The CDR3 is made up of 16 amino acids. CDR1 is SGHVS, CDR2 FNYEAQ, per germline. DNA for the CDR3: TGTGCCAGCAGCACCGGACAGGGCGTCTCTGGAAACACCATATATTTT. Protein sequence: CASSTGQGVSGNTIYF.

This clonotype was detected ten times or more. This chain links TRBV9 with TRBJ2-1, with D unclear. Per germline, CDR1 SGDLS and CDR2 YYNGEE. CDR3 length equals 11 residues. V was trimmed by 3 bases and J by 5 bases, leaving 3 bases between them. The CDR3 loop is CASSENNEQFF. The CDR3 DNA sequence: TGTGCCAGCAGCGAGAACAATGAGCAGTTCTTC.

This clonotype was counted once. This may come from a read error, since a much larger clone is one base off. Lacking the conserved final phenylalanine or tryptophan, this CDR3 likely reflects a read error. This sequence joins TRBV6-1 and TRBJ1-5, with D unresolved. CDR1 is MNHNS, CDR2 SASEGT, per germline. Trimming shortened V by 2 bases and J by 2 bases, and 7 bases separated the two germline ends. This CDR3 is built from 14 residues. The CDR3 sequence is CASSELVGNQPQHL. As DNA, the CDR3 is TGTGCCAGCAGTGAATTAGTAGGCAATCAGCCCCAGCATCTT.